This TCR beta chain appears in the sequencing data of a study of T cells in Graves' hyperthyroidism and ophthalmopathy. Whole-study findings and limits: A model using 13 V-J features told ophthalmopathy apart from stable hyperthyroidism. Ophthalmopathy onset followed model prediction by a median about seven months. In the blood, most expanded thyroid clonotypes above 0.001 appeared as well.

This clonotype was recorded many times. What it binds is not known. Using RNA transcripts as the source, TCR beta CDR3 regions were amplified. HTBI primers were used for first-round RT-PCR of the TCR CDR3. From the multiplex PCR reads, TCRdb called clonotypes with MiXCR, one entry per CDR3 protein. The sample carries over 250,000 distinct CDR3 sequences, approximately 15% recorded once. Trimming left V 4 bases short and J 2 bases short, with 8 bases between. The V gene's germline CDR1 is SQVTM and CDR2 ANQGSEA. The CDR3 has 12 amino acids. Clinical symptoms, serum thyroxine, TRAb, thyroid ultrasound and orbital computed tomography informed diagnoses.

The sequenced material came from blood. V and J are TRBV29-1 and TRBJ1-2; tentatively, D is TRBD1 (5 bases). This sequence originates from a woman in her fifties or sixties with Graves' ophthalmopathy. CDR3 in amino acids: CSVVGENYGYTF. The CDR3 nucleotides are TGCAGCGTTGTAGGGGAAAACTATGGCTACACCTTC.